The following is a T cell receptor beta chain sequence with its context. One end of the junction is discordant with germline, which a read error may explain. The source of the sample is a study of blood T cell repertoires in COVID-19. Generated by immunoSEQ multiplex PCR, the TCRdb table keeps only in-frame clones and is missing some. The data contain around 270,000 clones, about 80% of them seen just once; the ten biggest clones take up 15% to 19%. CDR1 and CDR2 from the germline V gene are SQVTM and ANQGSEA. The CDR3 spans 13 residues. The TCR sequence derives from a person aged 70 to 80 with COVID-19, enrolled during active disease. Sample: peripheral blood. The chain couples TRBV29-1 to TRBJ1-3; maybe TRBD1 (5 bases). CDR3 in amino acids: CSVEETNGHSQAF. The CDR3 DNA sequence: TGCAGCGTTGAAGAAACTAACGGACACTCACAGGCTTTT. Using reference TRBV29-1 and TRBJ1-3 for the parts outside the CDR3, the full variable domain is SAVISQKPSRDICQRGTSLTIQCQVDSQVTMMFWYRQQPGQSLTLIATANQGSEATYESGFVIDKFPISRPNLTFSTLTVSNMSPEDSSIYLCSVEETNGHSQAFGEGSWLTVV.